This T cell receptor (beta chain) was documented in a study of patients and donors after allogeneic stem cell transplantation. Trimming took 0 bases from V and 6 from J, leaving 19 bases between them. Germline V gene lookup returns CDR1 SGHKS and CDR2 YYEKEE (reference sequence). This CDR3 is built from 16 residues. TCRdb fed the RT-PCR reads into MiXCR, producing one record per CDR3 protein. The sample lists tens of thousands of distinct CDR3 sequences, around 5% occurring once. In its sample, this clonotype was seen a few times. The source is a human donor who was either an allogeneic HSCT recipient or a stem cell or donor lymphocyte infusion donor (not recorded which). It is not recorded whose cells these are; they may come from a transplant donor. V usage is TRBV5-5 and J usage is TRBJ2-7; the D gene is possibly TRBD1 (6 bases). The sequencing input was blood, either unsorted or a sorted T cell fraction (not recorded which). As DNA, the CDR3 is TGTGCCAGCAGCTTGGAATCTTGGGGGCATATGGGCGAGCAGTACTTC. Translation gives CASSLESWGHMGEQYF.